This T cell receptor beta chain was observed in a study of vaccination and CD4 T cells after COVID-19. Study at large: Post-COVID draws followed diagnosis by a median around 100 days (range 35 to 161). Overlapping SARS-CoV-2, HCoV-NL63, HCoV-OC43 and HCoV-229E spike peptides were used to stimulate cells. Study-wide results and limits: SARS-CoV-2-reactive clonotypes rose nonsignificantly, with the median going from roughly 19 to 38.

Noted treatment: approximately 10-day PBMC culture with coronavirus spike peptide pools or control peptides (ViraFEST assay). An Oncomine TCR Beta short-read assay was used to sequence the DNA from cultured CD4+ T cells. Via MiXCR, TCRdb re-called the PCR reads, giving one row per CDR3 protein. This sample yields about 17,000 distinct CDR3 sequences, of which 30% to 45% are seen a single time; under 15% belongs to the top ten. This clonotype appeared once. Antigen: not known. The V gene lost 3 bases and the J gene lost 6 bases, with 11 bases spanning the gap. The CDR3 extends over 13 amino acids. Per the germline V gene, CDR1 is DFQATT and CDR2 is SNEGSKA (reference sequence).

The clonotype was recovered from a human donor who had recovered from COVID-19. The chain uses TRBV20-1 and TRBJ1-4, with a weak D call TRBD1 (5 bases). Input material: CD4+ T cells from blood, cultured in vitro. CDR3 nucleotide sequence: TGCAGTGCTAGTGCAGGGCGTGATGAAAAACTGTTTTTT. Protein sequence: CSASAGRDEKLFF.